This T cell receptor (beta chain) was sequenced during a study of cytomegalovirus exposure and HLA in healthy donors. As for the study in general: A later analysis reported the same platform for the roughly 120 validation repertoires and the approximately 700 first-cohort repertoires.

The approximately 130-subject validation cohort, separate from the approximately 630-subject first cohort, included the donors. TCRdb keeps only in-frame clones here, not all; method: immunoSEQ multiplex PCR. The repertoire includes around 50,000 clones, over 85% of them detected once, and 4.5% to 6% sits in the top ten. Overall study findings and caveats: In vitro assays verified that a few CMV-associated chains recognized CMV antigens specifically. Rarity held for most TCR sequences, but there were some public TCRs that occurred in many donors.

In the case of this clone: Its specificity is not known.

Trimming at V came to 4 bases and at J to 12 bases, leaving 5 bases not matched to a gene. CDR3 length: 14 residues. Germline V gene lookup returns CDR1 SEHNR and CDR2 FQNEAQ (reference sequence). The sequenced sample consisted of PBMCs. The source of this sequence is a woman aged 18-35 years in good health and CMV-seronegative. V and J are TRBV7-9 and TRBJ2-1; TRBD2 matches 14 bases. The DNA of the CDR3 is TGTGCCAGCAGCTCCTCCGGGACTAGCGGGGGGCAGTTCTTC. Translating gives CASSSSGTSGGQFF.